The 24 T cell receptor beta chains presented below share a single source sample, sequenced in a study of T cells after yellow fever vaccination. One entry per CDR3 protein, called by TCRdb with MiXCR from the 5' RACE reads. The data contain some 670,000 distinct CDR3 sequences, approximately 13% of them singletons. The sample consisted of PBMCs, taken on the day of the yellow fever booster vaccination. All receptors come from a man between 25 and 39 years old who received the YFV17D yellow fever vaccine.

This clonotype was counted between two and nine times. The J gene is TRBJ1-4, the V gene TRBV2; D is undetermined. The CDR3 loop spans 14 amino acids. CDR1 is SNHLY and CDR2 is FYNNEI in the germline V gene. Deletions cut 6 bases from V and 10 bases from J, with 18 bases between. CDR3 bases: TGTGCCAGCAGAGGCTCTGTAGGGTTTGGAAAACTGTTTTTT. Translating it yields CASRGSVGFGKLFF.

This clonotype has only a few counts. The chain couples TRBV7-8 to TRBJ2-2, with TRBD1 identical over 7 bases. CDR3 length: 17 amino acids. The V segment lost 7 bases and the J segment 0 bases; nucleotides outside the gene matches: 11. CDR1 and CDR2 from the germline V gene are SGHVS and FQNEAQ. As DNA, the CDR3 is TGTGCCAGCATTCCAAGGGGGCGCCTCGCGAACACCGGGGAGCTGTTTTTT. It specifies CASIPRGRLANTGELFF.

In this sample, this clonotype turned up a few times. This chain joins TRBV12-3 or TRBV12-4 and TRBJ2-5; 8 bases map to TRBD1. The length of the CDR3 is 15 residues. V lost 6 bases and J lost 4; bases outside the gene matches: 10. CDR3: CASSRTRGRSETQYF. The CDR3 DNA reads TGTGCCAGCAGCCGAACCAGGGGGCGGTCAGAGACCCAGTACTTC.

This chain links TRBV3-1 with TRBJ2-1; 12 positions agree with TRBD2. The CDR3 consists of 16 residues. Germline V gene data show CDR1 as LGHDT and CDR2 as YNNKEL (reference sequence). V was pared by 3 bases and J by 5 bases, with 5 bases of the junction left unmatched. CDR3 DNA: TGTGCCAGCAGCCAGACTAGCGGGAGTTTGAACAATGAGCAGTTCTTC. Encoded protein: CASSQTSGSLNNEQFF.

This clonotype was detected only a few times. The chain has TRBV5-1 and TRBJ2-5, with D hard to call. Germline loops: CDR1 SGHRS, CDR2 YFSETQ. This CDR3 has 20 amino acids. The V and J ends lost 3 bases and 0 bases respectively, with 27 bases between them. This CDR3 reads CASSYPLTAAPLRYQETQYF. The CDR3 nucleotides read TGCGCCAGCAGCTACCCGCTTACGGCAGCTCCATTGAGGTACCAAGAGACCCAGTACTTC.

V usage is TRBV5-5 and J usage is TRBJ1-5; D might be TRBD1 (5 bases). The CDR3 extends over 15 amino acids. CDR1 and CDR2 from the germline V gene are SGHKS and YYEKEE (reference sequence). V was trimmed by 2 bases and J by 5 bases, leaving 14 bases between them. The CDR3 nucleotides are TGTGCCAGCAGCTTCTCCCGGGACGGATATCAGCCCCAGCATTTT. This gives the protein CASSFSRDGYQPQHF.

The V and J genes are TRBV3-1 and TRBJ2-1; D is uncertain. This CDR3 region has 13 residues. V dropped 0 bases and J dropped 9 bases, with 9 bases sitting between them. In germline, CDR1 is LGHDT, CDR2 YNNKEL (reference sequence). CDR3 residues: CASSQDLIGEQFF. As DNA, the CDR3 is TGTGCCAGCAGCCAAGATCTAATCGGTGAGCAGTTCTTC.

A few counts support this clonotype. The chain is built from TRBV7-9 and TRBJ2-4; no definite D call. Germline V gene lookup returns CDR1 SEHNR and CDR2 FQNEAQ (reference sequence). V was clipped by 5 bases and J by 0 bases, with 14 bases between them. There are 16 residues in the CDR3. The CDR3 spells CASSLFPSVAKNIQYF. The CDR3 DNA is TGTGCCAGCAGCCTTTTCCCCTCGGTAGCCAAAAACATTCAGTACTTC.

This rearrangement joins TRBV20-1 to TRBJ2-5; no firm D call. Germline values: CDR1 DFQATT, CDR2 SNEGSKA (reference sequence). With 1 base removed from V and 0 bases from J, the gap between germline ends came to 12 bases. The CDR3 covers 15 residues. This chain's CDR3 is CSARGEGRDQETQYF. The CDR3 DNA follows: TGCAGTGCTAGAGGGGAAGGGCGCGACCAAGAGACCCAGTACTTC.

This clonotype was detected many times. The chain couples TRBV19 to TRBJ2-7; D is undetermined. The CDR3 consists of 14 residues. Germline assignment: CDR1 LNHDA and CDR2 SQIVND (reference sequence). Trimming took 5 bases from V and 2 from J, leaving 13 bases between them. The CDR3 DNA reads TGTGCCAGTAGTCCCAGCCGACCGCCCTACGAGCAGTACTTC. Amino acids: CASSPSRPPYEQYF.

The chain has TRBV20-1 and TRBJ2-3, with 15 bases aligning to TRBD2. The V gene's germline CDR1 is DFQATT and CDR2 SNEGSKA (reference sequence). This CDR3 has 18 amino acids. The V and J ends lost 2 bases and 3 bases, in that order; junction bases with no gene match: 9. The DNA of the CDR3 is TGCAGTGCTAGATCTGGACTAGCGGGAGGGTGGGGGACAGATACGCAGTATTTT. Translated: CSARSGLAGGWGTDTQYF.

This clonotype was counted between two and nine times. The chain carries TRBV3-1 and TRBJ2-1, with 12 bases that match TRBD2. With V trimmed by 0 bases and J by 5 bases, 5 bases remained unmatched. The CDR3 loop spans 17 amino acids. CDR1 is LGHDT and CDR2 is YNNKEL in the germline V gene (reference sequence). The CDR3 nucleotides read TGTGCCAGCAGCCAAGATCGCAGGACTAGCGGGAACAATGAGCAGTTCTTC. It translates to CASSQDRRTSGNNEQFF.

This clonotype was detected only once. The chain combines TRBV5-4 with TRBJ2-6; D unresolved. Germline V gene data show CDR1 as SGHNT and CDR2 as YYREEE (reference sequence). Trimming took off 4 bases at V and 3 bases at J, with 11 bases between the two ends. The CDR3 covers 15 residues. The CDR3 sequence is CASSTETRGANVLTF. As DNA, the CDR3 is TGTGCCAGCAGCACCGAGACGCGTGGGGCCAACGTCCTGACTTTC.

There are a few counts of this clonotype. The gene calls are TRBV4-3 and TRBJ2-3, with TRBD2 matching 10 bases. Per germline, CDR1 LGHNA and CDR2 YSLEER. V lost 1 base, J lost 3 bases, and 7 bases stayed unmatched. The CDR3 is 17 residues long. CDR3 in amino acids: CASSQASSGSFTDTQYF. CDR3 nucleotide sequence: TGCGCCAGCAGCCAAGCCTCTAGCGGGAGTTTTACAGATACGCAGTATTTT.

The rearrangement joins TRBV4-1 to TRBJ2-5; possibly TRBD2 for D (6 bases). This CDR3 is built from 17 residues. Germline V gene sequence: CDR1 MGHRA, CDR2 YSYEKL. The V and J ends lost 1 base and 3 bases respectively, with 18 bases between them. CDR3 DNA sequence: TGCGCCAGCAGCCAAGGCCCATGGTCTAGCGCCGAAGAGACCCAGTACTTC. It translates to CASSQGPWSSAEETQYF.

This rearrangement joins TRBV7-2 to TRBJ2-7; D might be TRBD1 (5 bases). Germline CDR1 SGHTA, CDR2 FQGNSA. The germline V and J ends were trimmed by 1 base and 2 bases, with 9 bases remaining between them. The length of the CDR3 is 14 residues. The DNA of the CDR3 is TGTGCCAGCAGCTTAGGGCTGGGGCCCTACGAGCAGTACTTC. Its protein is CASSLGLGPYEQYF. Complete variable domain (other parts from reference TRBV7-2 and TRBJ2-7): GAGVSQSPSNKVTEKGKDVELRCDPISGHTALYWYRQSLGQGLEFLIYFQGNSAPDKSGLPSDRFSAERTGGSVSTLTIQRTQQEDSAVYLCASSLGLGPYEQYFGPGTRLTVT.

The J gene is TRBJ2-7, the V gene TRBV11-2, with a weak D call TRBD1 (6 bases). This CDR3 is 15 amino acids long. From germline, CDR1 is SGHAT and CDR2 FQNNGV. V gave up 3 bases and J gave up 0 bases, with 12 bases separating them. In nucleotides, the CDR3 is TGTGCCAGCAGCTTCCGGGACACCCACTCCTACGAGCAGTACTTC. It specifies CASSFRDTHSYEQYF.

V is TRBV20-1 and J is TRBJ1-2; D uncertain. The V gene's germline CDR1 is DFQATT and CDR2 SNEGSKA (reference sequence). The CDR3 sequence is 19 residues long. Trimming stripped 0 bases from V and 3 bases from J, with 26 bases between. CDR3 protein: CSAREDPQPDGNFDYGYTF. CDR3 DNA sequence: TGCAGTGCTAGAGAAGATCCCCAACCAGATGGCAACTTCGACTATGGCTACACCTTC.

The rearrangement joins TRBV5-4 to TRBJ2-1, with D perhaps given as TRBD1 or TRBD2 (5 bases each). V was shortened by 6 bases and J by 5 bases, with 12 bases between the two germline ends. The germline CDR1 and CDR2 sequences are SGHNT and YYREEE (reference sequence). The CDR3 is 13 residues long. CDR3 nucleotides: TGTGCCAGCAAACCCGGGACCGACAATGAGCAGTTCTTC. Its translation: CASKPGTDNEQFF.

The rearrangement uses TRBV4-2 and TRBJ2-1; D uncertain. The CDR3 contains 11 residues. Germline-derived CDR1 and CDR2 are LGHNA and YNFKEQ. With 4 bases removed from V and 9 bases from J, the gap between germline ends came to 7 bases. The CDR3 here is CASSRLLEQFF. As DNA, the CDR3 is TGTGCCAGCAGCCGACTCCTTGAGCAGTTCTTC.

This clonotype was recorded at least ten times. The chain has TRBV4-3 and TRBJ2-1; a possible D gene is TRBD2 (6 bases). V was cut by 0 bases and J by 7 bases, with 16 bases left in between. This CDR3 spans 16 amino acids. CDR1 is LGHNA and CDR2 is YSLEER in the germline V gene. As DNA, the CDR3 is TGCGCCAGCAGCCAAGAGCCAGGCGGGACCTTAAATGAGCAGTTCTTC. This translates into CASSQEPGGTLNEQFF.

This clonotype showed up just a few times. The chain combines TRBV6-1 with TRBJ2-1; 7 positions agree with TRBD1. The CDR3 is made up of 16 amino acids. Per the germline V gene, CDR1 is MNHNS and CDR2 is SASEGT. Trimming cost V 6 bases and J 0 bases; bases outside gene matches: 8. The CDR3 region has the DNA TGTGCCAGCAGCACCACAGGGGTGAGCTCCTACAATGAGCAGTTCTTC. Translating gives CASSTTGVSSYNEQFF.

This clonotype was recorded a few times. The chain recombines TRBV5-4 with TRBJ2-7; 9 nucleotides agree with TRBD2. The germline CDR1 and CDR2 sequences are SGHNT and YYREEE (reference sequence). The V and J ends lost 0 bases and 4 bases, in that order; junction bases with no gene match: 8. This CDR3 is built from 16 residues. The CDR3 is CASSLGRSSGKYEQYF. The CDR3 bases are TGTGCCAGCAGCTTGGGTCGATCTAGCGGGAAGTACGAGCAGTACTTC.

Details on this clonotype: In this CDR3 the conserved last residue, phenylalanine or tryptophan, is missing, so a read error is likely. The gene calls are TRBV3-1 and TRBJ2-7, with no clear D. The V gene's germline CDR1 is LGHDT and CDR2 YNNKEL (reference sequence). V lost 1 base to trimming and J lost 2 bases, with 9 bases between them. There are 14 residues in the CDR3. CDR3 sequence: CASSQAGAPYEQYL. In nucleotides, the CDR3 is TGTGCCAGCAGCCAAGCCGGAGCCCCCTACGAGCAGTACTTA.